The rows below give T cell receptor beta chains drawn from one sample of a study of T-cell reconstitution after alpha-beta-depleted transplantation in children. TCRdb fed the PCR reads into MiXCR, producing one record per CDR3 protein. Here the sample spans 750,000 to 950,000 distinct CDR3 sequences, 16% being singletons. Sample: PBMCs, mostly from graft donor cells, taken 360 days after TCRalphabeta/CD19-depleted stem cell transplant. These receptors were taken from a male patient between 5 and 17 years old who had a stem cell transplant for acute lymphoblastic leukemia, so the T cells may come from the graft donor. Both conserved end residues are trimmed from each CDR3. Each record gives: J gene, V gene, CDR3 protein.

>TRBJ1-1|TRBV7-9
ASSLFSGGNTEAF
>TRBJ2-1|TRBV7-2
ASSLASSAPSINEQF
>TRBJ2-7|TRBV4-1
ASSPGGGRTYEQY
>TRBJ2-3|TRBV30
AWSGDRGTGTDTQY
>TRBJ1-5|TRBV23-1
ASSHRAANQPQH
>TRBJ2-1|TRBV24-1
ATSDPGGIPYNEQF
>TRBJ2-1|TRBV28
ASSLSSDVEV
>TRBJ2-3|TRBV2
ASRLWLDTQY
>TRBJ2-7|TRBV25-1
ASSETPQGVRIYEQY
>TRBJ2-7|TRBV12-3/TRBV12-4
ASSPPQGPSYEQY
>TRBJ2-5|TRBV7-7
ASSHGFEETQY
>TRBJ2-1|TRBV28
ASAIPPPYNEQF
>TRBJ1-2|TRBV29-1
SVVGAGIYGYT
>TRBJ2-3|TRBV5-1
ASSLGLAGDGLTDTQY
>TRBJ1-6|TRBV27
ASSLSAGAYNSPLH
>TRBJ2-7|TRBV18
ASSPLSEGAEQY
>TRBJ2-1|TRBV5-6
ASSRLTSGRQRHEQF
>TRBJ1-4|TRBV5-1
ASSGGSLEDEKLF
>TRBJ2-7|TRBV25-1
ASSERRGETSYEQY
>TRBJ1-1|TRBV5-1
ASSLSIQEEAF
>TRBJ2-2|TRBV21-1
ASRTTPGELF
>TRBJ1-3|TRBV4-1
ASSQYKDGVSGNTIY
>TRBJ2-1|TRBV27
ASSFRTGGHNEQF
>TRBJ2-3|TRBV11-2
ASSLSLGGHLTDTQY
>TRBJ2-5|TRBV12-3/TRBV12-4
ASSLAPRGETQY
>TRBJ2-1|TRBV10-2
ASKQAGALYNEQF
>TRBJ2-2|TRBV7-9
ASSFDYTGELF
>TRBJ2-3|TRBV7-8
ASSLSIYPTDTQY
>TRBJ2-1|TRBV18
ASSPGRRNNEQF
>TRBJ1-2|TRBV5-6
ASSLLQALAYGYT
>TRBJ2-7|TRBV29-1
SVWAVEAYEQY
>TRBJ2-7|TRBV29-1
SVQMGLEQY
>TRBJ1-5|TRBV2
ASNLGTGSQPQH
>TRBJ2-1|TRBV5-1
ASKGTSGYNEQF
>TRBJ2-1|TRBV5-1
ASSHGGPSEQF
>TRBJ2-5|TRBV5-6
ASSSPYRGEETQY